Following are 23 T cell receptor beta chains from one sample sequenced in a study of blood T cell repertoires in COVID-19. TCRdb's table, derived via immunoSEQ multiplex PCR, lists solely in-frame clones and lacks some. The sample gives 170,000 or so clones, approximately 81% of which show up once; 11% to 15% is in the top ten. Sequencing input: peripheral blood. The receptors here all came from a man aged 18 to 29 with active or convalescent COVID-19.

This chain connects TRBV5-4 to TRBJ1-2; 10 bases are a match to TRBD1. V trimming: 4 bases; J trimming: 2 bases; junction bases outside the gene matches: 2. Germline lookup yields CDR1 SGHNT and CDR2 YYREEE (reference sequence). The CDR3 consists of 14 residues. Here the CDR3 reads CASSQDRGNYGYTF. The DNA for the CDR3 is TGTGCCAGCAGCCAGGACAGGGGGAACTATGGCTACACCTTC.

The sample holds a few counts of this clone. This chain uses TRBV29-1 with TRBJ2-7; tentatively, D is TRBD2 (5 bases). Germline V gene lookup returns CDR1 SQVTM and CDR2 ANQGSEA. The CDR3 has 13 amino acids. Trimming shortened V by 2 bases and J by 5 bases, and 13 bases separated the two germline ends. CDR3 DNA sequence: TGCAGCGTTGAACGAGGGATTTACAACGAGCAGTACTTC. It encodes CSVERGIYNEQYF.

This chain links TRBV3-1 (or the pseudogene TRBV3-2) with TRBJ1-2, with 10 bases identical to TRBD1. V lost 5 bases and J lost 0; bases outside the gene matches: 6. The CDR3 has 16 residues. Germline CDR1 LGHDT, CDR2 YNNKEL (reference sequence). The CDR3 nucleotides are TGTGCCAGCAGCGGGACAGGGGTTCGAACTAACTATGGCTACACCTTC. It translates to CASSGTGVRTNYGYTF.

The chain couples TRBV19 to TRBJ2-3; 7 nucleotides agree with TRBD2. This CDR3 region has 12 residues. Germline trimming cut 5 bases from V and 6 bases from J; bases unmatched to any gene: 2. Per the germline V gene, CDR1 is LNHDA and CDR2 is SQIVND (reference sequence). Written as DNA, the CDR3 is TGTGCCAGTAGTTGGGGGGGTGATACGCAGTATTTT. Amino acids: CASSWGGDTQYF.

This sequence joins TRBV24-1 and TRBJ2-2; 10 bases are a match to TRBD2. V gave up 6 bases and J gave up 2 bases; unmatched junction bases: 8. The CDR3 has 17 residues. Germline V gene sequence: CDR1 KGHDR, CDR2 SFDVKD. DNA for the CDR3: TGTGCCACCAGTCTAGCGGGAGACCTTCGAAACACCGGGGAGCTGTTTTTT. It encodes CATSLAGDLRNTGELFF.

The chain carries TRBV19 and TRBJ1-5, with TRBD1 matching 7 bases. This CDR3 is 15 amino acids long. CDR1 LNHDA and CDR2 SQIVND come from the germline V gene (reference sequence). Trimming took 5 bases from V and 2 from J; bases not matched to a gene: 6. The chain's CDR3 is CASSRRDSGNQPQHF. CDR3 bases: TGTGCCAGTAGTCGACGGGACAGTGGCAATCAGCCCCAGCATTTT. The full variable domain, its missing parts supplied by reference TRBV19 and TRBJ1-5, is DGGITQSPKYLFRKEGQNVTLSCEQNLNHDAMYWYRQDPGQGLRLIYYSQIVNDFQKGDIAEGYSVSREKKESFPLTVTSAQKNPTAFYLCASSRRDSGNQPQHFGDGTRLSIL.

This clone was observed once. The chain uses TRBV27 and TRBJ2-6; TRBD2 matches 7 bases. V lost 0 bases to trimming and J lost 1 base; unmatched junction nucleotides: 9. CDR1 and CDR2 (germline): MNHEY, SMNVEV (reference sequence). This CDR3 has 19 amino acids. CDR3 amino acids: CASSLSIGGVRSGANVLTF. The CDR3 bases are TGTGCCAGCAGTTTATCGATTGGGGGGGTCCGGTCTGGGGCCAACGTCCTGACTTTC.

This clone was seen a handful of times. The chain links TRBV11-2 to TRBJ1-1; weak D call: TRBD1 (5 bases). Trimming shortened V by 5 bases and J by 1 base, and 11 bases separated the two germline ends. Germline CDR1 is SGHAT and CDR2 is FQNNGV. This CDR3 region has 14 residues. In nucleotides, the CDR3 is TGTGCCAGCAGCGCAAGACAGTGGAACACTGAAGCTTTCTTT. This gives the protein CASSARQWNTEAFF.

The chain is built from TRBV5-6 and TRBJ2-2; maybe TRBD2 (6 bases). V was shortened by 4 bases and J by 0 bases, with 13 bases between the two germline ends. Germline V gene sequence: CDR1 SGHDT, CDR2 YYEEEE. The CDR3 consists of 16 residues. CDR3 DNA sequence: TGTGCCAGCAGCCGGGCTTGGGGGGCGAACACCGGGGAGCTGTTTTTT. This translates into CASSRAWGANTGELFF.

CDR3 sequence (DNA): TGCGCCAGCAGCTTGGATGCAGGGAAGGGCTACACCTTC. Residues: CASSLDAGKGYTF. J is TRBJ1-2 and V is TRBV5-1; the D gene is possibly TRBD1 (5 bases). Trimming cost V 0 bases and J 8 bases, with 11 bases left between them. CDR3 size: 13 residues. Germline V gene lookup returns CDR1 SGHRS and CDR2 YFSETQ.

V is TRBV28 and J is TRBJ1-4; tentative D call: TRBD1 (5 bases). The CDR3 has 15 amino acids. Germline CDR1 reads MDHEN; CDR2 reads SYDVKM. Deletions cut 5 bases from V and 6 bases from J, with 16 bases between. CDR3 region: CASSPMGPKDEKLFF. Here the CDR3 DNA reads TGTGCCAGCAGTCCGATGGGGCCCAAGGATGAAAAACTGTTTTTT.

Written as DNA, the CDR3 is TGTGCCAGCAGCTCGAGACAGATTCGGCAGCCCCAGCATTTT. Translating it yields CASSSRQIRQPQHF. V and J are TRBV5-6 and TRBJ1-5; the D gene is possibly TRBD1 (5 bases). V lost 3 bases and J 7 bases, leaving 14 bases between the germline ends. This CDR3 has 14 amino acids. CDR1 is SGHDT, CDR2 YYEEEE, per germline.

This clone is a singleton in its sample. The chain uses TRBV6-5 and TRBJ2-5, with TRBD1 matching over 7 bases. After removal of 9 bases from V and 2 bases from J, the junction contained 6 bases not matched to a gene. This CDR3 comprises 13 residues. The germline CDR1 and CDR2 sequences are MNHEY and SVGAGI. CDR3 DNA sequence: TGTGCCAGTACACAGGGGAATCAAGAGACCCAGTACTTC. Translation: CASTQGNQETQYF.

This chain joins TRBV6-5 and TRBJ2-7; TRBD2 matches at 9 bases. The CDR3 is made up of 15 amino acids. Germline V gives CDR1 MNHEY, CDR2 SVGAGI. V shed 0 bases and J 7 bases; nucleotides not matched to a gene: 7. This chain's CDR3 is CASSYSSGSLREQYF. In DNA form, the CDR3 reads TGTGCCAGCAGTTACTCTAGCGGGAGTCTTAGGGAGCAGTACTTC.

V is TRBV19 and J is TRBJ1-2; 10 nucleotides match TRBD1. This CDR3 is built from 15 residues. Trimming removed 6 bases from V and 2 bases from J; junction bases left unmatched: 6. Germline V gives CDR1 LNHDA, CDR2 SQIVND (reference sequence). This CDR3 reads CASRGQGLPNYGYTF. In DNA, the CDR3 is TGTGCCAGTAGGGGACAGGGGTTACCCAACTATGGCTACACCTTC.

The chain employs TRBV2 and TRBJ2-2; D is uncertain. V was clipped by 7 bases and J by 0 bases, with 9 bases between them. The length of the CDR3 is 14 residues. From germline, CDR1 is SNHLY and CDR2 FYNNEI. The CDR3 region is CASKESSNTGELFF. CDR3 DNA: TGTGCCAGCAAGGAGAGTTCGAACACCGGGGAGCTGTTTTTT.

V gene TRBV11-3 combines with J gene TRBJ2-3, with TRBD2 matching over 8 bases. Germline loops: CDR1 SGHNT, CDR2 YENEEA. There are 15 residues in the CDR3. V lost 4 bases, J lost 5 bases, and 8 bases stayed unmatched. The CDR3 nucleotides are TGTGCCAGCAGCTCTGGGACTAGAGTGGGAGATACGCAGTATTTT. Its protein product is CASSSGTRVGDTQYF.

V usage is TRBV7-2 and J usage is TRBJ1-5; D might be TRBD1 (5 bases). The CDR3 totals 15 residues. Germline V gene lookup returns CDR1 SGHTA and CDR2 FQGNSA. The germline V and J ends were trimmed by 2 bases and 5 bases, with 13 bases remaining between them. CDR3 loop: CASSLYGHRDQPQHF. As DNA, the CDR3 is TGTGCCAGCAGCTTATACGGACACAGAGATCAGCCCCAGCATTTT. Variable domain in full (rest from reference TRBV7-2 and TRBJ1-5): GAGVSQSPSNKVTEKGKDVELRCDPISGHTALYWYRQSLGQGLEFLIYFQGNSAPDKSGLPSDRFSAERTGGSVSTLTIQRTQQEDSAVYLCASSLYGHRDQPQHFGDGTRLSIL.

The chain employs TRBV21-1 and TRBJ2-7; the D segment call TRBD2 is taken from the table without a DNA check. TRBV21-1 is a known pseudogene. There are 15 residues in the CDR3. CDR3 in DNA: TGTGCCAGCAGCAAACCGCGGGGGTTTGCCTACGAGCAGTACTTC. Its protein product is CASSKPRGFAYEQYF.

With respect to this clone: Other DNA sequences in this specimen translate into the identical CDR3. This chain connects TRBV18 to TRBJ1-1; D perhaps matches TRBD1 (5 bases). Germline V lookup: CDR1 KGHSH, CDR2 LQKENI. This CDR3 comprises 13 residues. Trimming pared 2 bases from V and 1 base from J, leaving 5 bases between. The DNA for the CDR3 is TGTGCCAGCTCACCAGGACAGAACACTGAAGCTTTCTTT. It specifies CASSPGQNTEAFF.

J is TRBJ1-1 and V is TRBV6-4; TRBD1 might be the D (5 bases). V lost 6 bases and J 5 bases, leaving 13 bases between the germline ends. From germline, CDR1 is MRHNA and CDR2 SNTAGT. This CDR3 contains 13 residues. In DNA, the CDR3 is TGTGCCAGCAGCCAGGGCGTCGGGACTGAAGCTTTCTTT. Translating it yields CASSQGVGTEAFF.

The chain employs TRBV29-1 and TRBJ1-1; D gene unclear. This CDR3 is built from 12 residues. Trimming stripped 4 bases from V and 3 bases from J, with 9 bases between. Germline loops: CDR1 SQVTM, CDR2 ANQGSEA. The CDR3 region is CSVGIGDTEAFF. DNA for the CDR3: TGCAGCGTTGGGATCGGGGACACTGAAGCTTTCTTT.

The chain combines TRBV5-1 with TRBJ2-3, with 8 bases aligning to TRBD2. This CDR3 comprises 17 residues. The J segment lost 7 bases and the V segment lost 0 bases, leaving 13 bases of the junction unmatched. CDR1 and CDR2 (germline): SGHRS, YFSETQ. CDR3 nucleotide sequence: TGCGCCAGCAGCTTGGAAGCGCGGGAGGCCTTCTCTAATACGCAGTATTTT. Translation: CASSLEAREAFSNTQYF.